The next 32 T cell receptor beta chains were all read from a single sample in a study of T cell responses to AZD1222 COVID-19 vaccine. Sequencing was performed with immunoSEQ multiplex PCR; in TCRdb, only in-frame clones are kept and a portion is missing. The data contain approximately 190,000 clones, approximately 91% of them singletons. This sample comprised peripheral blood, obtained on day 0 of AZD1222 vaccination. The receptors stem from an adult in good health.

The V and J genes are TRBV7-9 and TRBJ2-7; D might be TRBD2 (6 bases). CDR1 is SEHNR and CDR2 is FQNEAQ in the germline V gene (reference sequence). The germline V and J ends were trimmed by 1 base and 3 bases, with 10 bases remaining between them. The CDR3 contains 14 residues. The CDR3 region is CASSLGRGGYEQYF. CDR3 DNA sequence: TGTGCCAGCAGCTTAGGGCGGGGAGGCTACGAGCAGTACTTC. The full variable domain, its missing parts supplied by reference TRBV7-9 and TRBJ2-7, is DTGVSQNPRHKITKRGQNVTFRCDPISEHNRLYWYRQTLGQGPEFLTYFQNEAQLEKSRLLSDRFSAERPKGSFSTLEIQRTEQGDSAMYLCASSLGRGGYEQYFGPGTRLTVT.

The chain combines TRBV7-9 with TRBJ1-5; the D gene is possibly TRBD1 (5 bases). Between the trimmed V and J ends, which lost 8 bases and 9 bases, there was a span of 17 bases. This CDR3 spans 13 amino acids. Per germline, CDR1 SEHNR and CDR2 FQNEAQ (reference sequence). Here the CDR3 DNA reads TGTGCCAGCCAAGCGGAAGGGACTGGGCCCCAGCATTTT. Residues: CASQAEGTGPQHF.

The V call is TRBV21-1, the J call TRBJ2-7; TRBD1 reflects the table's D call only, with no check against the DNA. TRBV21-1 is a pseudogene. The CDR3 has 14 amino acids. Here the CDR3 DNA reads TGTGCCAGCAGCACCCGGGACAACTCCTACGAGCAGTACTTC. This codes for CASSTRDNSYEQYF.

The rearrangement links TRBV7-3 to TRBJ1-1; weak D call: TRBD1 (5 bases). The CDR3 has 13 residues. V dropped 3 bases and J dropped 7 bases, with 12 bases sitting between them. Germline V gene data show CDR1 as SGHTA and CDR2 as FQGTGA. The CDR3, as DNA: TGTGCCAGCAGCTTCGGGGGGTCGAGTGAAGCTTTCTTT. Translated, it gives CASSFGGSSEAFF.

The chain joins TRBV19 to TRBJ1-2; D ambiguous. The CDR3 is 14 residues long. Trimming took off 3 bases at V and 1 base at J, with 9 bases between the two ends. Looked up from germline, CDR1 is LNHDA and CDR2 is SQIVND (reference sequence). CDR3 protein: CASSIGLGNYGYTF. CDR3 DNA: TGTGCCAGTAGTATCGGTTTAGGTAACTATGGCTACACCTTC.

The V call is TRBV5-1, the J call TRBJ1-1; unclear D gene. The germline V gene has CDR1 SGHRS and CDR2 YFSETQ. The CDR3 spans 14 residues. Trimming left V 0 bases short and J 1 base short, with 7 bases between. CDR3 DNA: TGCGCCAGCAGCTTGGATGGTAGGAACACTGAAGCTTTCTTT. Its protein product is CASSLDGRNTEAFF.

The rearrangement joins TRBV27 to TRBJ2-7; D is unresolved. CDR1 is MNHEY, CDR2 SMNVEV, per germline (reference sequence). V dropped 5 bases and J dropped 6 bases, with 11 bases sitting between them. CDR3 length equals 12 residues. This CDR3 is CASSPLLIEQYF. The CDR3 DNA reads TGTGCCAGCAGTCCCCTCTTAATCGAGCAGTACTTC.

CDR3 bases: TGTGCCAGCAGTTACTCAGGGCTAGCGGGGGAGCACGAGCAGTACTTC. Translation gives CASSYSGLAGEHEQYF. The chain joins TRBV6-5 to TRBJ2-7; TRBD2 agrees at 10 bases. The CDR3 consists of 16 residues. Germline trimming cut 0 bases from V and 5 bases from J; bases unmatched to any gene: 7. Germline V gene sequence: CDR1 MNHEY, CDR2 SVGAGI.

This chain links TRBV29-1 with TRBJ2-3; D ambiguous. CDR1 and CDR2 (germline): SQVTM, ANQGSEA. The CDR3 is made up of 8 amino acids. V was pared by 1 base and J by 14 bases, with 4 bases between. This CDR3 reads CSVEGGYF. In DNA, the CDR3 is TGCAGCGTTGAAGGGGGGTATTTT.

The CDR3 protein is CASSLLAGPQETQYF. CDR3 sequence (DNA): TGCGCCAGCAGCTTACTAGCGGGGCCCCAAGAGACCCAGTACTTC. This chain joins TRBV5-1 and TRBJ2-5, with 10 bases fitting TRBD2. CDR1 is SGHRS, CDR2 YFSETQ, per germline. With 2 bases clipped from V and 1 base from J, the junction kept 2 bases outside the gene matches. This CDR3 is 15 amino acids long.

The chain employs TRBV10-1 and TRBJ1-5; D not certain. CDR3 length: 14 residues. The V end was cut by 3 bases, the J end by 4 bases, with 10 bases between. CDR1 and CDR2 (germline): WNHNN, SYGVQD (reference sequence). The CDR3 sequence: CASSESAENQPQHF. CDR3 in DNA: TGCGCCAGCAGTGAATCGGCCGAGAATCAGCCCCAGCATTTT.

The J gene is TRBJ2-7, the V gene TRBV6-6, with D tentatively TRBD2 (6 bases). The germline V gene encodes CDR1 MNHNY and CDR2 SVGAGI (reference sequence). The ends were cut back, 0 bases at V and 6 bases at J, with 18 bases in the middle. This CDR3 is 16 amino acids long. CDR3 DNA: TGTGCCAGCAGTTACTCGGAGGGGCAGGGAAACAGCGAGCAGTACTTC. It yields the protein CASSYSEGQGNSEQYF.

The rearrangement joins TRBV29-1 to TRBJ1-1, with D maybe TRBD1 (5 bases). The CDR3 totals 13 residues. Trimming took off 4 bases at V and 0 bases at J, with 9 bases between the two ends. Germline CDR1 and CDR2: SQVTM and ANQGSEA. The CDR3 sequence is CSVGDSLNTEAFF. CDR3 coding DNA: TGCAGCGTTGGGGACTCCTTGAACACTGAAGCTTTCTTT.

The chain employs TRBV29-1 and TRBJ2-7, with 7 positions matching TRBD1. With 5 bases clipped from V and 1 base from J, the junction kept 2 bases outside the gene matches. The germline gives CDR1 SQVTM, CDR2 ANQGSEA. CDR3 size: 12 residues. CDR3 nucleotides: TGCAGCGTTAAGGGACAGTCCTACGAGCAGTACTTC. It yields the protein CSVKGQSYEQYF.

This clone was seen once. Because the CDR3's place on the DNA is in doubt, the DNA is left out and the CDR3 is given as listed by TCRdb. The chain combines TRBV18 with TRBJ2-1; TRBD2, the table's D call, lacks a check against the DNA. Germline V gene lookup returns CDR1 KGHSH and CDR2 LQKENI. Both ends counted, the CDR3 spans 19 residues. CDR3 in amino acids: CASSPLAGLTMSSSSEQFF.

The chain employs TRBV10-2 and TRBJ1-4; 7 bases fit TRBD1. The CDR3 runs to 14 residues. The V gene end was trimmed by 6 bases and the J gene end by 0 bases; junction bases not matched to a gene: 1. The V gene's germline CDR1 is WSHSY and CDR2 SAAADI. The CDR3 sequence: CASRTGATNEKLFF. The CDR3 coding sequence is TGCGCCAGCAGAACAGGGGCAACTAATGAAAAACTGTTTTTT.

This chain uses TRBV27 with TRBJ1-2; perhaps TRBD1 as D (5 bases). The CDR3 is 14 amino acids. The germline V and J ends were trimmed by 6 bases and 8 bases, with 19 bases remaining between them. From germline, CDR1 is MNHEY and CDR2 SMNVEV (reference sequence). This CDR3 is CASRAVAGRSGYTF. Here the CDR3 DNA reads TGTGCCAGCAGGGCAGTGGCAGGGCGGAGCGGCTACACCTTC.

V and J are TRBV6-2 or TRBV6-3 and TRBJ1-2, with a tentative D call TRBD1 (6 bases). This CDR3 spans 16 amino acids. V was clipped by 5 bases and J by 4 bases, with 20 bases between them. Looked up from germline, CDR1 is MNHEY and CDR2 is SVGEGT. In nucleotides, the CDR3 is TGTGCCAGCAGTGGAAACCCAGGGGATTTGGCCTATGGCTACACCTTC. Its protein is CASSGNPGDLAYGYTF.

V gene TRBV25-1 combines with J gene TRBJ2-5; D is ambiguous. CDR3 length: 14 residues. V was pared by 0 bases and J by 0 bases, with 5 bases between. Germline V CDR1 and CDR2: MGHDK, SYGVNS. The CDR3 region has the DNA TGTGCCAGCAGTGAATATGCTGACCAAGAGACCCAGTACTTC. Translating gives CASSEYADQETQYF.

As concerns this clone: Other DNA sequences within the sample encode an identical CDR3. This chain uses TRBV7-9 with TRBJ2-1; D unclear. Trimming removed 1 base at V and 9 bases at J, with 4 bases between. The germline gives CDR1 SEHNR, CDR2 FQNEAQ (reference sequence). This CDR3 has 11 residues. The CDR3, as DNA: TGTGCCAGCAGCTTAGGGGCTGAGCAGTTCTTC. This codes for CASSLGAEQFF. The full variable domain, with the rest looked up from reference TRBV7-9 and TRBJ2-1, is DTGVSQNPRHKITKRGQNVTFRCDPISEHNRLYWYRQTLGQGPEFLTYFQNEAQLEKSRLLSDRFSAERPKGSFSTLEIQRTEQGDSAMYLCASSLGAEQFFGPGTRLTVL.

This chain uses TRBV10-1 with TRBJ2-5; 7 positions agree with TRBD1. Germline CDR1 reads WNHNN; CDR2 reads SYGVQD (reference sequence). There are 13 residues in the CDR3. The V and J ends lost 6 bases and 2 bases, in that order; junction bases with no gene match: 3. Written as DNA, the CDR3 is TGCGCCAGCAGCAAGACAGGGCAAGAGACCCAGTACTTC. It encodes CASSKTGQETQYF.

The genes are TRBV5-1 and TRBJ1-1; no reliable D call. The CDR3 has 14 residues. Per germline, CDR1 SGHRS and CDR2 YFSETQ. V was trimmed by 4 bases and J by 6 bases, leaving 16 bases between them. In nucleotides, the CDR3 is TGCGCCAGCAGCCGAGGGTCTGGGGATGCTGAAGCTTTCTTT. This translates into CASSRGSGDAEAFF.

The CDR3 coding sequence is TGTGCCAGCGCACAGCCCGAAGATCAGTTCTTC. This codes for CASAQPEDQFF. The rearrangement joins TRBV12-3 or TRBV12-4 to TRBJ2-1; D gene unclear. Trimming pared 8 bases from V and 13 bases from J, leaving 15 bases between. CDR3 length: 11 residues.

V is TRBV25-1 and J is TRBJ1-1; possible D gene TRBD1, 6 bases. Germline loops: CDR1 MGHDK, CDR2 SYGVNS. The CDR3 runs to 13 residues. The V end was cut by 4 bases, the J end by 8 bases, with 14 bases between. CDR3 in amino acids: CASSAQGKAEAFF. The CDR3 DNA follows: TGTGCCAGCAGTGCACAGGGTAAGGCCGAAGCTTTCTTT.

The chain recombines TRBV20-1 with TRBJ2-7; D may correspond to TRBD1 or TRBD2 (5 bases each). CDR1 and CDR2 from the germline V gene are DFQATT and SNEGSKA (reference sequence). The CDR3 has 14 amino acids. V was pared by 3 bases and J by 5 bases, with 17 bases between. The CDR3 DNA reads TGCAGTGCTAGTCGGGGCAGGGATATCGACGAGCAGTACTTC. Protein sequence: CSASRGRDIDEQYF.

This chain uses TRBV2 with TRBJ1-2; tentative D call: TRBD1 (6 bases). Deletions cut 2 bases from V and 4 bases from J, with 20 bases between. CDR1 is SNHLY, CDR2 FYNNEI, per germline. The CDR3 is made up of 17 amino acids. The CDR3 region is CASSESRTWTAAYGYTF. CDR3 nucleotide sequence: TGTGCCAGCAGTGAAAGCAGAACCTGGACAGCCGCCTATGGCTACACCTTC.

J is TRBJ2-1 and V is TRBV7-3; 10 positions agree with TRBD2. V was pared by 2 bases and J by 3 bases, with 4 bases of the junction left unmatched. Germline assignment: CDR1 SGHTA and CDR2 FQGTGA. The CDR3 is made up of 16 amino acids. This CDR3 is CASSLLAGDLYNEQFF. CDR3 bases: TGTGCCAGCAGCTTACTAGCGGGGGACCTCTACAATGAGCAGTTCTTC.

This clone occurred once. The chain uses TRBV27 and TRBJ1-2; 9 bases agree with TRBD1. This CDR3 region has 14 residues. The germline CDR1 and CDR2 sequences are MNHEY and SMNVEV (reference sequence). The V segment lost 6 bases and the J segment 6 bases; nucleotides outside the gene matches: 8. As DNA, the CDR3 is TGTGCCAGCAGAAAGGGGAACAGGGGGCATGGCTACACCTTC. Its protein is CASRKGNRGHGYTF.

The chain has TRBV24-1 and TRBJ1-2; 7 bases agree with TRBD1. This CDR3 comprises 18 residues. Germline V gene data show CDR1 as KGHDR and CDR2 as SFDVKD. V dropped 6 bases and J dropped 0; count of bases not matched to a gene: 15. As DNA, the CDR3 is TGTGCCACCAGTCTCGGGACAGAGATAAATACGACTAACTATGGCTACACCTTC. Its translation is CATSLGTEINTTNYGYTF.

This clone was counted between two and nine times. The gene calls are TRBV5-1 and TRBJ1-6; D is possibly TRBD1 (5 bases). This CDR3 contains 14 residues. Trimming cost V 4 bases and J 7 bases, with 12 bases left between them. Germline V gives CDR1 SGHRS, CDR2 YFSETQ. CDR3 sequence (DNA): TGCGCCAGCAGCCGGGACGGCCTAAATTCACCCCTCCACTTT. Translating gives CASSRDGLNSPLHF.

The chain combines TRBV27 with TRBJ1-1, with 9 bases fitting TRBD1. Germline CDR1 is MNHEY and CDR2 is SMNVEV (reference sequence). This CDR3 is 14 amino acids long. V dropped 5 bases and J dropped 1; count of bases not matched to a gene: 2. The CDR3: CASSVTGGNTEAFF. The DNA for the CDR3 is TGTGCCAGCAGTGTGACAGGGGGGAACACTGAAGCTTTCTTT.

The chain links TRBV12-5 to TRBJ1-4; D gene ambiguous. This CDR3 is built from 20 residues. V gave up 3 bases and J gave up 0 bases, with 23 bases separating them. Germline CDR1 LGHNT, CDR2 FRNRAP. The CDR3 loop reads CASGLGWRHLGGSTNEKLFF. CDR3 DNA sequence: TGTGCTAGTGGTTTAGGGTGGCGTCACCTAGGCGGTTCAACTAATGAAAAACTGTTTTTT.